This passage covers 19 T cell receptor beta chains from one sample sequenced in a study of blood T cell repertoires in COVID-19. Clones were read by immunoSEQ multiplex PCR, and TCRdb kept only the in-frame ones, dropping some. Among about 230,000 clones listed, approximately 85% were seen once. The source material was peripheral blood. These receptors all stem from a man aged 35 to 55 with acute or convalescent COVID-19.

Only one count was recorded for this clone. The chain employs TRBV4-1 and TRBJ1-6, with D maybe TRBD1 (6 bases). The CDR3 runs to 15 residues. Per the germline V gene, CDR1 is MGHRA and CDR2 is YSYEKL. V lost 2 bases and J 8 bases, leaving 13 bases between the germline ends. CDR3 sequence reads: CASSQRIGGDSPLHF. The CDR3 DNA is TGCGCCAGCAGCCAAAGGATAGGGGGAGATTCACCCCTCCACTTT.

This chain connects TRBV2 to TRBJ1-3; the D is unclear. The CDR3 loop spans 18 amino acids. V gave up 2 bases and J gave up 0 bases, with 17 bases separating them. Germline V CDR1 and CDR2: SNHLY, FYNNEI. The CDR3 loop reads CASSEIASEHLSGNTIYF. Written as DNA, the CDR3 is TGTGCCAGCAGTGAAATCGCTTCGGAGCATCTCTCTGGAAACACCATATATTTT.

The CDR3 DNA reads TGTGCCAGCAGCTTAGGACAGAGCTCCTATAATTCACCCCTCCACTTT. It is translated as CASSLGQSSYNSPLHF. V gene TRBV11-1 combines with J gene TRBJ1-6; a weak D match, TRBD1 (5 bases). The CDR3 is 16 amino acids. The V end lost 1 base, the J end lost 0 bases, and 7 bases lay between the germline ends. Germline V gene lookup returns CDR1 SGHAT and CDR2 FQDESV (reference sequence). The full variable domain, completed using reference TRBV11-1 and TRBJ1-6, is EAEVAQSPRYKITEKSQAVAFWCDPISGHATLYWYRQILGQGPELLVQFQDESVVDDSQLPKDRFSAERLKGVDSTLKIQPAELGDSAMYLCASSLGQSSYNSPLHFGNGTRLTVT.

The chain uses TRBV24-1 and TRBJ1-1; 8 nucleotides match TRBD1. The germline V gene has CDR1 KGHDR and CDR2 SFDVKD. This CDR3 is built from 12 residues. V trimming: 4 bases; J trimming: 9 bases; junction bases outside the gene matches: 3. CDR3 protein: CATSETGEKAFF. Here the CDR3 DNA reads TGTGCCACCAGTGAGACAGGGGAAAAAGCTTTCTTT.

The chain has TRBV3-1 (or the pseudogene TRBV3-2) and TRBJ2-5; TRBD1 agrees at 7 bases. Per the germline V gene, CDR1 is LGHDT and CDR2 is YNNKEL (reference sequence). The CDR3 is 13 residues long. V trimming: 7 bases; J trimming: 5 bases; junction bases outside the gene matches: 7. In nucleotides, the CDR3 is TGTGCCAGCAAGGCAGGGGGTAGGGAGACCCAGTACTTC. Its translation is CASKAGGRETQYF.

The chain is built from TRBV7-9 and TRBJ2-5, with 10 bases matching TRBD2. Trimming cost V 1 base and J 8 bases; bases outside gene matches: 10. The CDR3 is 16 residues long. From germline, CDR1 is SEHNR and CDR2 FQNEAQ (reference sequence). CDR3 residues: CASSLGFGLAGETQYF. In nucleotides, the CDR3 is TGTGCCAGCAGCTTAGGTTTCGGGCTAGCGGGAGAAACCCAGTACTTC.

This sequence joins TRBV5-4 and TRBJ1-2; D gene ambiguous. The length of the CDR3 is 13 residues. CDR1 SGHNT and CDR2 YYREEE come from the germline V gene (reference sequence). V was trimmed by 0 bases and J by 8 bases, leaving 11 bases between them. CDR3 sequence (DNA): TGTGCCAGCAGCTTGGGGTCAGAGGAAGGCTACACCTTC. Translation gives CASSLGSEEGYTF.

The CDR3, as DNA: TGTGCCAGCAGCTTAAAACGGGGGGTGAACACCGGGGAGCTGTTTTTT. It translates to CASSLKRGVNTGELFF. The chain carries TRBV7-2 and TRBJ2-2, with 7 bases that match TRBD2. Germline CDR1 reads SGHTA; CDR2 reads FQGNSA. V gave up 2 bases and J gave up 1 base; unmatched junction bases: 4. This CDR3 region has 16 residues.

V and J are TRBV29-1 and TRBJ2-1; 10 bases align to TRBD2. The trim removed 7 bases at V and 1 base at J, leaving 4 bases unmatched. In germline, CDR1 is SQVTM, CDR2 ANQGSEA. This CDR3 region has 14 residues. The CDR3: CSALAGDSYNEQFF. DNA for the CDR3: TGCAGCGCCCTAGCGGGGGATTCCTACAATGAGCAGTTCTTC.

This clone was counted only a few times. CDR3 in amino acids: CASSDDRNTGELFF. DNA of the CDR3: TGTGCCAGCAGTGACGACAGGAACACCGGGGAGCTGTTTTTT. The V and J genes are TRBV6-1 and TRBJ2-2, with D tentatively TRBD1 (5 bases). V shed 3 bases and J shed 1 base, with 6 bases lying between them. CDR1 MNHNS and CDR2 SASEGT come from the germline V gene. This CDR3 spans 14 amino acids.

Ten or more counts support this clone. J is TRBJ1-1 and V is TRBV5-1, with 7 positions matching TRBD1. The CDR3 runs to 17 residues. V was pared by 0 bases and J by 5 bases, with 13 bases of the junction left unmatched. CDR1 and CDR2 (germline): SGHRS, YFSETQ. CDR3 loop: CASSLAQGQAGGTEAFF. CDR3 nucleotide sequence: TGCGCCAGCAGCTTGGCCCAAGGACAGGCCGGAGGGACTGAAGCTTTCTTT.

The chain couples TRBV2 to TRBJ2-6; possible D gene TRBD2, 5 bases. Trimming took 11 bases from V and 1 from J, leaving 15 bases between them. Germline CDR1 and CDR2: SNHLY and FYNNEI. This CDR3 contains 15 residues. The DNA of the CDR3 is TGTGCCGGCAAGGGAGACCAATCTGGGGCCAACGTCCTGACTTTC. Encoded protein: CAGKGDQSGANVLTF.

Concerning this clone: Different DNA sequences within this sample yield the same CDR3. This rearrangement joins TRBV27 to TRBJ1-5; D remains ambiguous. This CDR3 has 14 residues. V was cut by 6 bases and J by 0 bases, with 9 bases left in between. Germline loops: CDR1 MNHEY, CDR2 SMNVEV (reference sequence). For the CDR3, the DNA is TGTGCCAGCAGCTTCGGCGGTAGCAATCAGCCCCAGCATTTT. Its translation is CASSFGGSNQPQHF.

This chain links TRBV11-1 with TRBJ2-3, with D perhaps TRBD2 (5 bases). Germline values: CDR1 SGHAT, CDR2 FQDESV (reference sequence). Trimming removed 6 bases at V and 7 bases at J, with 23 bases between. The CDR3 has 16 residues. The CDR3 region is CASSSGRTAEEHTQYF. The CDR3, as DNA: TGTGCCAGCAGTTCCGGGCGGACTGCCGAGGAACATACGCAGTATTTT.

This rearrangement joins TRBV3-1 (or the pseudogene TRBV3-2) to TRBJ1-1, with unresolved D. From germline, CDR1 is LGHDT and CDR2 YNNKEL (reference sequence). Trimming left V 5 bases short and J 1 base short, with 11 bases between. The CDR3 runs to 14 residues. CDR3 DNA sequence: TGTGCCAGCAGCATTGGGAGGGCGAACACTGAAGCTTTCTTT. The encoded protein is CASSIGRANTEAFF.

The V gene is TRBV7-6, the J gene TRBJ1-2, with a weak D call TRBD1 (5 bases). Germline-derived CDR1 and CDR2 are SGHVS and FNYEAQ. V lost 3 bases and J 6 bases, leaving 8 bases between the germline ends. This CDR3 has 12 residues. The CDR3 reads CASSFRGDGYTF. Written as DNA, the CDR3 is TGTGCCAGCAGCTTCCGGGGGGATGGCTACACCTTC.

The chain combines TRBV6-6 with TRBJ2-1, with 7 bases aligning to TRBD2. CDR3 length equals 15 residues. In germline, CDR1 is MNHNY, CDR2 SVGAGI (reference sequence). After removal of 2 bases from V and 0 bases from J, the junction contained 1 base not matched to a gene. The CDR3 here is CASSYGGSSYNEQFF. The CDR3 nucleotides are TGTGCCAGCAGTTACGGCGGGAGCTCCTACAATGAGCAGTTCTTC.

V and J are TRBV6-6 and TRBJ1-5, with D possibly matching TRBD1 (5 bases). Germline V lookup: CDR1 MNHNY, CDR2 SVGAGI (reference sequence). Trimming removed 5 bases from V and 7 bases from J, with 15 bases in between. CDR3 length: 14 amino acids. For the CDR3, the DNA is TGTGCCAGCAGTCATCTCTCAGGGCCCCAGCCCCAGCATTTT. Translating gives CASSHLSGPQPQHF.

CDR3 DNA sequence: TGTGCCAGCTCACCGGGGACTAGCGGGGGGTCTGACAATGAGCAGTTCTTC. This gives the protein CASSPGTSGGSDNEQFF. This rearrangement joins TRBV18 to TRBJ2-1, with 15 nucleotides matching TRBD2. This CDR3 spans 17 amino acids. V dropped 3 bases and J dropped 5; count of bases not matched to a gene: 5. From germline, CDR1 is KGHSH and CDR2 LQKENI. Based on the CDR3 plus reference TRBV18 and TRBJ2-1, the full variable domain is NAGVMQNPRHLVRRRGQEARLRCSPMKGHSHVYWYRQLPEEGLKFMVYLQKENIIDESGMPKERFSAEFPKEGPSILRIQQVVRGDSAAYFCASSPGTSGGSDNEQFFGPGTRLTVL.